This T cell receptor beta chain was identified during a study of identical twins. General study points: Insertion counts were lower in abundant cord blood beta clonotypes, a trend that memory repertoires did not show.

TCRdb reprocessed the 5' RACE reads with MiXCR, giving one entry per CDR3 protein. Among approximately 680,000 distinct CDR3 sequences, 7.1% were seen once, and the ten largest hold about 1.5%. This clonotype was detected ten times or more. Its antigen is not identified. Trimming left V 10 bases short and J 4 bases short, with 25 bases between. The germline V gene has CDR1 MNHNS and CDR2 SASEGT. The CDR3 is 16 residues long. The same data also went into a second study, on yellow fever vaccine responses in identical twins.

This chain links TRBV6-1 with TRBJ1-2, with no clear D. This TCR was sampled from a woman aged 18-29 years in good health. Material for sequencing was PBMCs. CDR3 in amino acids: CATSQAFPVTFYGYTF. The CDR3, as DNA: TGTGCCACCTCGCAGGCCTTTCCGGTTACTTTCTATGGCTACACCTTC.